This T cell receptor beta chain is drawn from a study of T-cell memory formation after mild COVID-19. Study-level background: TCR clustering was largely donor specific. Study results and caveats: Researchers report contracting CD4+ clones mostly in CM and EM, with CD8+ clones in EMRA. Clones contracting day 15 to 85 were balanced CD4/CD8; later expanders leaned CD4+.

TCRdb ran MiXCR on the 5' RACE reads and lists one entry per CDR3 protein. The repertoire has some 350,000 distinct CDR3 sequences, around a sixth of them found once; the top ten carry 20% to 25%. Germline trimming cut 3 bases from V and 2 bases from J; bases unmatched to any gene: 7. Germline V gives CDR1 SGHVS, CDR2 FNYEAQ. The CDR3 runs to 17 residues. This clonotype was counted ten times or more. Its antigen is not identified. Sequencing input: PBMCs or a T cell subset sorted from them (not recorded which). This TCR derives from a man aged 18-30 years who had mild COVID-19 (a few samples of this study predate the infection). Cell type and time point are not known. V is TRBV7-6 and J is TRBJ2-1, with 10 bases that match TRBD1. CDR3: CASSFLRDRGPYNEQFF. The CDR3 coding sequence is TGTGCCAGCAGCTTCCTCCGGGACAGGGGACCCTACAATGAGCAGTTCTTC.